This record concerns one T cell receptor beta chain sequence. TCRdb redid the calling of the 5' RACE reads with MiXCR, one entry per CDR3 protein. Here the sample spans roughly 230,000 distinct CDR3 sequences, 15% to 20% being singletons. The sample belongs to a study of CD8 T cells in ankylosing spondylitis. V was pared by 3 bases and J by 3 bases, with 7 bases of the junction left unmatched. Germline V gene lookup returns CDR1 MNHEY and CDR2 SMNVEV (reference sequence). The CDR3 covers 15 residues. The chain links TRBV27 to TRBJ2-7; TRBD2 matches at 8 bases. The sample taken for sequencing was blood, either unsorted or a sorted T cell fraction (not recorded which). The origin of this receptor is a male donor with ankylosing spondylitis or in good health (not recorded which). The CDR3 loop is CASSLGAGGDYEQYF. The CDR3 DNA reads TGTGCCAGCAGTTTGGGGGCGGGGGGAGACTACGAGCAGTACTTC.